The 9 T cell receptor beta chains below all came from one sample that was sequenced in a study of identical twins. Via MiXCR, TCRdb re-called the 5' RACE reads, giving one row per CDR3 protein. The data show 1.5 million to 2 million distinct CDR3 sequences, around a third seen once. Sample: cord blood. The receptors originated from a newborn girl in good health.

Concerning this clonotype: Given a much more abundant clone one base away, this may be a read error. This chain connects TRBV12-3 or TRBV12-4 to TRBJ2-1, with TRBD2 matching over 9 bases. The CDR3 extends over 14 amino acids. V lost 5 bases and J lost 9; bases outside the gene matches: 8. The CDR3 here is CASSPGLARSEQFF. CDR3 DNA: TGTGCCAGCAGTCCCGGACTAGCGAGGAGTGAGCAGTTCTTC.

This clonotype was seen a few times. The rearrangement links TRBV2 to TRBJ2-4; TRBD2 aligns across 9 bases. This CDR3 spans 13 amino acids. The trim removed 2 bases at V and 10 bases at J, leaving 3 bases unmatched. Germline CDR1 SNHLY, CDR2 FYNNEI. Written as DNA, the CDR3 is TGTGCCAGCAGTGAAATGACTAGCGGAATTCAGTACTTC. Its protein is CASSEMTSGIQYF.

This clonotype was counted ten times or more. This rearrangement joins TRBV6-5 to TRBJ2-1, with D possibly TRBD2 on 6 matching bases. With 5 bases removed from V and 3 bases from J, the gap between germline ends came to 11 bases. This CDR3 is 14 amino acids long. CDR1 MNHEY and CDR2 SVGAGI come from the germline V gene. The CDR3 is CASSLGLHYNEQFF. The CDR3 bases are TGTGCCAGCAGTCTTGGACTACACTACAATGAGCAGTTCTTC.

The CDR3 region is CASSWRLAGTDTQYF. Written as DNA, the CDR3 is TGTGCCAGCAGCTGGAGACTAGCGGGGACAGATACGCAGTATTTT. This chain connects TRBV7-2 to TRBJ2-3, with 11 bases matching TRBD2. V lost 4 bases, J lost 3 bases, and 3 bases stayed unmatched. The CDR3 extends over 15 amino acids. Per germline, CDR1 SGHTA and CDR2 FQGNSA.

J is TRBJ1-2 and V is TRBV5-1; a weak D match, TRBD1 (5 bases). The CDR3 totals 13 residues. CDR1 is SGHRS and CDR2 is YFSETQ in the germline V gene. Trimming removed 0 bases from V and 8 bases from J, with 11 bases in between. In DNA form, the CDR3 reads TGCGCCAGCAGCTTGGAAGGGCAGGGCGGCTACACCTTC. This sequence encodes CASSLEGQGGYTF.

A note on this clonotype: With a much larger clone just one base away, this may be a read error. The rearrangement joins TRBV25-1 to TRBJ1-6; D call uncertain. Germline V CDR1 and CDR2: MGHDK, SYGVNS. The V end was cut by 7 bases, the J end by 0 bases, with 1 base between. CDR3 length: 12 amino acids. The CDR3 here is CASNSYNSPLHF. The DNA of the CDR3 is TGTGCCAGCAACTCCTATAATTCACCCCTCCACTTT.

The chain employs TRBV21-1 and TRBJ2-1; the D segment call TRBD1 is taken from the table without a DNA check. TRBV21-1 is noted as a pseudogene. The CDR3 contains 13 residues. CDR3 in DNA: TGTGCCAGCATAGGCCGGGGTTACAATGAGCAGTTCTTC. This translates into CASIGRGYNEQFF.

The gene calls are TRBV27 and TRBJ1-1; 8 nucleotides agree with TRBD1. The V segment lost 8 bases and the J segment 6 bases; nucleotides outside the gene matches: 8. Germline loops: CDR1 MNHEY, CDR2 SMNVEV (reference sequence). CDR3 length equals 13 residues. The DNA for the CDR3 is TGTGCCAGCCCCGAGGACAGGGCTGCTGAAGCTTTCTTT. This sequence encodes CASPEDRAAEAFF.

This clonotype was seen ten or more times. At one boundary the junction diverges from the germline segment, which might be a read error. The genes are TRBV7-2 and TRBJ1-1; D is undetermined. The CDR3 extends over 14 amino acids. Germline V gene data show CDR1 as SGHTA and CDR2 as FQGNSA. The CDR3 nucleotides are TGTGCCAGCAGTTTAGCGCCAGGGAACACTGAAGCTTTCTTT. Encoded protein: CASSLAPGNTEAFF.